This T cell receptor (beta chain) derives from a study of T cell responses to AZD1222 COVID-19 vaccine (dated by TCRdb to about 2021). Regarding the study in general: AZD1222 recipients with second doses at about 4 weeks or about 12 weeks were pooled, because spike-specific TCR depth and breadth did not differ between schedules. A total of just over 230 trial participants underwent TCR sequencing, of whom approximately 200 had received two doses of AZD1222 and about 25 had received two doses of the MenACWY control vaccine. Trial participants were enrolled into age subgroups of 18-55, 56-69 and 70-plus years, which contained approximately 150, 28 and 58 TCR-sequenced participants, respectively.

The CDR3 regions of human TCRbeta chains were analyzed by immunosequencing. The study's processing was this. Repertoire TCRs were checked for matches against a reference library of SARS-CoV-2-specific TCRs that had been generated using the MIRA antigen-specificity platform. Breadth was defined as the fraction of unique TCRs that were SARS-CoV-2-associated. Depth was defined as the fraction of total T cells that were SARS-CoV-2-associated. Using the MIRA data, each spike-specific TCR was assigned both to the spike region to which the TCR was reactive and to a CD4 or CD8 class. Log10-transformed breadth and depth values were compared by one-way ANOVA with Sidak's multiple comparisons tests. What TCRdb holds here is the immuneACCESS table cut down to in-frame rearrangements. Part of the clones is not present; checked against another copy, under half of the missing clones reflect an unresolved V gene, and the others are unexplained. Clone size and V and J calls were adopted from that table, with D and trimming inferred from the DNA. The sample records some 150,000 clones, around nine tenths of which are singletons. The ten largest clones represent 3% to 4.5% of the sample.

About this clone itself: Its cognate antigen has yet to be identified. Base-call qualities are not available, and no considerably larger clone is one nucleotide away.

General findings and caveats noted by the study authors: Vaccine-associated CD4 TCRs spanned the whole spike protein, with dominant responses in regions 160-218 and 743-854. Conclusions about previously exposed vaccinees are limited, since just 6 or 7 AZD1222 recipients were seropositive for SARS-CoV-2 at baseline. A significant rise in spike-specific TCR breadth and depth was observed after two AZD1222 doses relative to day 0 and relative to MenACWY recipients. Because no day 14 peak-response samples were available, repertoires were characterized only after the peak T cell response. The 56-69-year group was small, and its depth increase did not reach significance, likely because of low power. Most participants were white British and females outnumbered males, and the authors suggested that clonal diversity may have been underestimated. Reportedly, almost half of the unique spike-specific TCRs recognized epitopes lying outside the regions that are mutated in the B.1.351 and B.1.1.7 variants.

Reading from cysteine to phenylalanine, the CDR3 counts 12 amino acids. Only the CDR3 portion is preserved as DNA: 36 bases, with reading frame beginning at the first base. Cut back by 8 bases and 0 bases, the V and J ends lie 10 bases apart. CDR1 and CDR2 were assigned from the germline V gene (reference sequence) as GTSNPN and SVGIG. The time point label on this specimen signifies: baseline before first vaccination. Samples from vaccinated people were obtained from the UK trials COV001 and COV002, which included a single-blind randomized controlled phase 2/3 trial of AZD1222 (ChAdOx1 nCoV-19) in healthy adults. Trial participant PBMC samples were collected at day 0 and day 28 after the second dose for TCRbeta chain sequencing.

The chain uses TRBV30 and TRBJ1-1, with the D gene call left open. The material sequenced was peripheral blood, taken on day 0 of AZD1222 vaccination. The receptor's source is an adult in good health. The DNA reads TGTGCCGGAACACCTATGAACACTGAAGCTTTCTTT. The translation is CAGTPMNTEAFF.